Shown below are 14 T cell receptor beta chains from a single sample sequenced in a study of control samples from healthy donors and cancer patients. Assay: immunoSEQ multiplex PCR; the TCRdb copy retains only in-frame clones and omits some. Of about 180,000 clones listed, around 89% are singletons. Sequences were obtained from blood. Source of these receptors: a woman between 50 and 59 years old in good health.

The chain has TRBV7-2 and TRBJ2-7; D is undetermined. Trimming removed 3 bases at V and 3 bases at J, with 9 bases between. This CDR3 comprises 13 residues. Germline-derived CDR1 and CDR2 are SGHTA and FQGNSA. The chain's CDR3 is CASSLVISYEQYF. The CDR3 bases are TGTGCCAGCAGCTTGGTCATTAGCTACGAGCAGTACTTC.

This clone was seen just once. The J gene is TRBJ2-1, the V gene TRBV14; 8 nucleotides line up with TRBD1. Germline-derived CDR1 and CDR2 are SGHDN and FVKESK. CDR3 length: 16 residues. Trimming took 2 bases from V and 5 from J; bases not matched to a gene: 8. In nucleotides, the CDR3 is TGTGCCAGCAGCCAACGCAGGGGGCTCCGGAACAATGAGCAGTTCTTC. Protein product: CASSQRRGLRNNEQFF. Based on the CDR3 plus reference TRBV14 and TRBJ2-1, the full variable domain is EAGVTQFPSHSVIEKGQTVTLRCDPISGHDNLYWYRRVMGKEIKFLLHFVKESKQDESGMPNNRFLAERTGGTYSTLKVQPAELEDSGVYFCASSQRRGLRNNEQFFGPGTRLTVL.

The chain joins TRBV27 to TRBJ2-7, with D perhaps TRBD1 (6 bases). Germline V gene sequence: CDR1 MNHEY, CDR2 SMNVEV (reference sequence). The CDR3 covers 14 residues. Trimming shortened V by 5 bases and J by 3 bases, and 14 bases separated the two germline ends. The DNA of the CDR3 is TGTGCCAGCAGTATTCAGGGGTTAGGCTACGAGCAGTACTTC. This codes for CASSIQGLGYEQYF.

The V gene is TRBV10-3, the J gene TRBJ1-2, with D possibly matching TRBD1 (6 bases). V lost 0 bases to trimming and J lost 5 bases, with 13 bases between them. CDR1 ENHRY and CDR2 SYGVKD come from the germline V gene. There are 15 residues in the CDR3. In nucleotides, the CDR3 is TGTGCCATCAGTGAGTCTGGCAGGGGAGGATATGGCTACACCTTC. Its translation: CAISESGRGGYGYTF.

This clone was detected only a few times. The rearrangement links TRBV9 to TRBJ2-1, with a weak D call TRBD2 (6 bases). The CDR3 runs to 13 residues. Germline V gene lookup returns CDR1 SGDLS and CDR2 YYNGEE. The germline V and J ends were trimmed by 5 bases and 7 bases, with 13 bases remaining between them. As DNA, the CDR3 is TGTGCCAGCAGACCCCCTGCGGGGAATGAGCAGTTCTTC. It translates to CASRPPAGNEQFF.

The chain uses TRBV15 and TRBJ1-1; D gene unclear. The CDR3 sequence is 13 residues long. CDR1 is LNHNV, CDR2 YYDKDF, per germline (reference sequence). V gave up 1 base and J gave up 3 bases, with 6 bases separating them. The CDR3 spells CATSRASYTEAFF. DNA for the CDR3: TGTGCCACCAGCAGAGCGTCGTACACTGAAGCTTTCTTT.

The rearrangement uses TRBV4-2 and TRBJ2-5; 7 nucleotides align to TRBD1. Unmatched junction bases numbered 6, after V lost 6 bases and J lost 2 bases. Germline V gene sequence: CDR1 LGHNA, CDR2 YNFKEQ. This CDR3 contains 14 residues. CDR3 sequence: CASSQGTAQETQYF. The CDR3 DNA is TGTGCCAGCAGTCAGGGGACAGCGCAAGAGACCCAGTACTTC.

The chain joins TRBV30 to TRBJ1-6; D unresolved. The V end was cut by 2 bases, the J end by 12 bases, with 8 bases between. Germline V gene sequence: CDR1 GTSNPN, CDR2 SVGIG (reference sequence). This CDR3 is 11 amino acids long. The CDR3 region is CAWSSPQPLHF. The CDR3 DNA reads TGTGCCTGGAGTAGCCCTCAACCCCTCCACTTT.

The count of this clone is one. The rearrangement joins TRBV10-1 to TRBJ1-5; perhaps TRBD1 as D (5 bases). V gave up 7 bases and J gave up 5 bases, with 18 bases separating them. Germline CDR1 and CDR2: WNHNN and SYGVQD (reference sequence). The CDR3 spans 15 residues. CDR3 in amino acids: CASTRVGRVYQPQHF. In nucleotides, the CDR3 is TGCGCCAGCACCAGGGTTGGGAGGGTTTATCAGCCCCAGCATTTT.

The chain carries TRBV7-2 and TRBJ1-5; a possible D gene is TRBD1 (6 bases). The length of the CDR3 is 16 residues. V gave up 5 bases and J gave up 4 bases, with 18 bases separating them. Germline CDR1 is SGHTA and CDR2 is FQGNSA. In DNA form, the CDR3 reads TGTGCCAGCAGCCCTCGCGGCGGGGGGGCGAATCAGCCCCAGCATTTT. Its protein is CASSPRGGGANQPQHF.

The J gene is TRBJ1-5, the V gene TRBV5-1; a weak D match, TRBD1 (5 bases). This CDR3 spans 13 amino acids. Between the trimmed V and J ends, which lost 4 bases and 5 bases, there was a span of 10 bases. The germline V gene has CDR1 SGHRS and CDR2 YFSETQ. For the CDR3, the DNA is TGCGCCAGCAGCCATGGGGGTGATCAGCCCCAGCATTTT. Amino acids: CASSHGGDQPQHF.

This chain joins TRBV30 and TRBJ2-1; no firm D call. Germline V gene sequence: CDR1 GTSNPN, CDR2 SVGIG (reference sequence). The V and J ends lost 1 base and 8 bases respectively, with 15 bases between them. The CDR3 has 14 amino acids. This CDR3 reads CAWSGARLHYEQFF. DNA of the CDR3: TGTGCCTGGAGTGGGGCCAGGCTTCACTATGAGCAGTTCTTC.

This clone was recorded only once. The chain has TRBV6-5 and TRBJ1-4; 8 nucleotides agree with TRBD1. The CDR3 runs 12 residues. Germline V gene sequence: CDR1 MNHEY, CDR2 SVGAGI. Trimming at V came to 6 bases and at J to 7 bases, leaving 1 base not matched to a gene. CDR3 in DNA: TGTGCCAGCAGCGGGACAGGTGAAAAACTGTTTTTT. Its translation: CASSGTGEKLFF.

The chain combines TRBV5-1 with TRBJ1-1; a weak D match, TRBD1 (5 bases). The V end was cut by 0 bases, the J end by 12 bases, with 12 bases between. Germline CDR1 reads SGHRS; CDR2 reads YFSETQ. The length of the CDR3 is 12 residues. DNA of the CDR3: TGCGCCAGCAGCTTGGGAGAGGGACGCTCTTTCTTT. It codes for CASSLGEGRSFF.